These T cell receptor beta chains were read from a single sample in a study of T-cell reconstitution after alpha-beta-depleted transplantation in children. TCRdb called the PCR reads again in MiXCR, with one record for every CDR3 protein. The repertoire holds roughly 66,000 distinct CDR3 sequences, with over 4.5% as singletons. Sequencing used PBMCs, mostly from graft donor cells, obtained 180 days after TCRalphabeta/CD19-depleted stem cell transplant. The receptors stem from a boy younger than two who had a stem cell transplant for acute myeloid leukemia, so the T cells may come from the graft donor. The CDR3 runs from the conserved cysteine through the conserved F or W. A D gene is named only where the DNA matches it firmly. Where a row states a size, it is once, few, many or the class of an expanded clone; other rows omit it.

size	V	D	J	length	DNA	CDR3
many	TRBV7-9	TRBD2	TRBJ2-3	15	TGTGCCAGCAGCTTTAAGCGGGGGAGCACAGATACGCAGTATTTT	CASSFKRGSTDTQYF
few	TRBV6-5	TRBD1	TRBJ1-1	14	TGTGCCAGCAGTTGGACAGGGACGAACACTGAAGCTTTCTTT	CASSWTGTNTEAFF
many	TRBV20-1	NA	TRBJ1-1	12	TGCAGTGCTAGAGAAGGGGGCACTGAAGCTTTCTTT	CSAREGGTEAFF
many	TRBV2	NA	TRBJ1-1	13	TGTGCCAGCAGTGCCTCCGGCAGCTCTGAAGCTTTCTTT	CASSASGSSEAFF
many	TRBV7-6	NA	TRBJ1-2	13	TGTGCCAGCAGCTTGTCCGGGGTGGAAGGCTACACCTTC	CASSLSGVEGYTF
many	TRBV5-1	NA	TRBJ2-2	15	TGCGCCAGCAGCCCGGGGCTCCTGGTGACCGGGGAGCTGTTTTTT	CASSPGLLVTGELFF
many	TRBV10-3	NA	TRBJ2-7	14	TGTGCCATCAGTGAAGGGACATTCACCTACGAGCAGTACTTC	CAISEGTFTYEQYF
many	TRBV4-2	TRBD2	TRBJ2-2	16	TGTGCCAGCACCCTCCTAGCGGGAGACATCACCGGGGAGCTGTTTTTT	CASTLLAGDITGELFF
many	TRBV15	TRBD1	TRBJ1-2	13	TGTGCCACCAGCGGGGGACAGAACTATGGCTACACCTTC	CATSGGQNYGYTF
many	TRBV20-1	NA	TRBJ2-5	14	TGCAGTGCTAAAGAAGGAAAAGTCCAAGAGACCCAGTACTTC	CSAKEGKVQETQYF
many	TRBV24-1	NA	TRBJ1-2	15	TGTGCCACCAGTGACACACAGGGCCCAAACTATGGCTACACCTTC	CATSDTQGPNYGYTF
many	TRBV28	TRBD1	TRBJ2-2	16	TGTGCCAGCAGTTTAGTTCCGGGACAGGGGGCCGGGGAGCTGTTTTTT	CASSLVPGQGAGELFF
many	TRBV7-2	TRBD2	TRBJ2-5	16	TGTGCCAGCAGCTTAGGTGTCCAACTAGCGGGGGTCTCCCAGTACTTC	CASSLGVQLAGVSQYF
many	TRBV29-1	TRBD1	TRBJ2-7	13	TGCAGCGTCGCCAGGGGGACAGCAGGGGAGCAGTACTTC	CSVARGTAGEQYF
many	TRBV28	NA	TRBJ1-2	14	TGTGCCAGCAGTCCCGGGGCCCTTTTCTATGGCTACACCTTC	CASSPGALFYGYTF
many	TRBV25-1	TRBD1	TRBJ2-5	17	TGTGCCAGCAGTGAATTCTTAGGACAGGGTTTTGGAGAGACCCAGTACTTC	CASSEFLGQGFGETQYF
few	TRBV27	NA	TRBJ2-1	12	TGTGCCAGCATAGGTTCGGACAATGAGCAGTTCTTC	CASIGSDNEQFF
many	TRBV10-3	NA	TRBJ1-5	13	TGTGCCATCAGTGCTTCGGGGAATCAGCCCCAGCATTTT	CAISASGNQPQHF
few	TRBV19	TRBD1	TRBJ2-7	15	TGTGCCAGTAGTAGGACAGGGAAGATTCGCTACGAGCAGTACTTC	CASSRTGKIRYEQYF
many	TRBV5-1	TRBD1	TRBJ2-1	14	TGCGCCAGCAGACGACTCGGACAGGACAATGAGCAGTTCTTC	CASRRLGQDNEQFF
many	TRBV7-9	NA	TRBJ1-1	16	TGTGCCAGCAGCTTATCCCCGTTGTGGGGGGGGACTGAAGCTTTCTTT	CASSLSPLWGGTEAFF
many	TRBV7-2	TRBD1	TRBJ1-1	15	TGTGCCAGCAGTTTTCGAAGGGGGCGAAGCACTGAAGCTTTCTTT	CASSFRRGRSTEAFF
many	TRBV4-3	NA	TRBJ1-2	16	TGCGCCAGCAGCCAAGCCTTTGGGACAATGCCTTATGGCTACACCTTC	CASSQAFGTMPYGYTF
many	TRBV20-1	TRBD1	TRBJ2-3	13	TGCAGTGCTGACAGGGGCCGCACAGATACGCAGTATTTT	CSADRGRTDTQYF
many	TRBV25-1	NA	TRBJ2-4	14	TGTGCCAGCAGTGAAGTAGGGAACAAAAACATTCAGTACTTC	CASSEVGNKNIQYF
many	TRBV11-2	NA	TRBJ2-5	16	TGTGCCAGCAGCCCCCGGAGTAGCTTGTACCAAGAGACCCAGTACTTC	CASSPRSSLYQETQYF
many	TRBV12-3/TRBV12-4	NA	TRBJ1-5	14	TGTGCCAGCAGTTTAGTGGCAGAAGGGCAGCCCCAGCATTTT	CASSLVAEGQPQHF
many	TRBV5-1	TRBD1	TRBJ2-3	14	TGCGCCAGCAGCCAGGGACAGACCACAGATACGCAGTATTTT	CASSQGQTTDTQYF
many	TRBV10-3	TRBD1	TRBJ2-1	18	TGTGCCATCAGTGAGTCGACTCTAGGACAGGGAAGATACAATGAGCAGTTCTTC	CAISESTLGQGRYNEQFF
many	TRBV5-1	NA	TRBJ1-1	15	TGCGCCAGCAGCTTGGCCGAGCTGGTGAACACTGAAGCTTTCTTT	CASSLAELVNTEAFF
few	TRBV7-2	NA	TRBJ2-5	15	TGTGCCAGCACCTTCCTACAGGGTCCACAAGAGACCCAGTACTTC	CASTFLQGPQETQYF
NA	TRBV9	NA	TRBJ2-1	14	TGTGCCAGCAGCGTGGAGACGGCTGACAATGAGCAGTTCTTC	CASSVETADNEQFF
many	TRBV7-7	NA	TRBJ2-5	13	TGTGCCAGCAGCTCCTCATTTGGGGAGACCCAGTACTTC	CASSSSFGETQYF
many	TRBV5-1	TRBD1	TRBJ2-5	16	TGCGCCAGCAGCTTGTTAGGACAGGGGACATCAGAGACCCAGTACTTC	CASSLLGQGTSETQYF
many	TRBV4-3	TRBD1	TRBJ1-2	16	TGCGCCAGCAGCCAGGGGGACAGGGTGACGAACTATGGCTACACCTTC	CASSQGDRVTNYGYTF
many	TRBV20-1	NA	TRBJ2-3	13	TGCAGTGGGCCCAGTGGGAGCACAGATACGCAGTATTTT	CSGPSGSTDTQYF
many	TRBV5-4	TRBD2	TRBJ2-7	14	TGTGCCAGCAGCACGGGACTAGCGGCTCTCGAGCAGTACTTC	CASSTGLAALEQYF
many	TRBV5-1	NA	TRBJ1-5	14	TGCGCCAGCAGCTTGATGCCCGCCAATCAGCCCCAGCATTTT	CASSLMPANQPQHF
many	TRBV12-3/TRBV12-4	NA	TRBJ2-7	12	TGTGCCAGCAGTTCGTTCTTCTACGAGCAGTACTTC	CASSSFFYEQYF
many	TRBV5-1	NA	TRBJ2-5	14	TGCGCCAGCAGCCTGGGGGGTGTCCAAGAGACCCAGTACTTC	CASSLGGVQETQYF
once	TRBV10-3	NA	TRBJ1-2	15	TGTGCCATCAGTGACCCCCAGGGAGGGAACTATGGCTACACCTTC	CAISDPQGGNYGYTF
many	TRBV29-1	TRBD2	TRBJ2-2	13	TGCAGCGTCACGGGGGGAAACACCGGGGAGCTGTTTTTT	CSVTGGNTGELFF
many	TRBV7-8	TRBD1	TRBJ2-1	16	TGTGCCAGCAGCTTCCCGCACAGGGGGCTTCAGGATGAGCAGTTCTTC	CASSFPHRGLQDEQFF
many	TRBV20-1	NA	TRBJ1-4	14	TGCAGTGCCCTCCCCATGGGTTCTAATGAAAAACTGTTTTTT	CSALPMGSNEKLFF